Listed here are 22 T cell receptor beta chains from one sample, sequenced in a study of cytomegalovirus exposure and HLA in healthy donors (dated 2017 in TCRdb). Library creation used the immunoSEQ multiplex PCR assay. The multiplex PCR relied on a mix of 60 forward primers for TCR Vbeta segments and 13 reverse primers for TCR Jbeta segments. TCRdb took over this immuneACCESS table, retaining in-frame rearrangements with V and J assigned. Such tables are incomplete; in checked studies, under half of the missing clones stem from an unresolved V gene, and the remainder is unexplained. The sample table holds about 130,000 clones, of which roughly four fifths were seen once. The top ten clonotypes cover more than 3.5% of the sample. The material sequenced was PBMCs. All receptors derive from a woman in her thirties or forties in good health and CMV-seropositive.

V and J are TRBV6-4 and TRBJ1-3, with TRBD1 as a possible D gene (6 bases). The CDR3 spans 16 residues. Germline V gene sequence: CDR1 MRHNA, CDR2 SNTAGT. V was cut by 3 bases and J by 0 bases, with 12 bases left in between. In DNA form, the CDR3 reads TGTGCCAGCAGTGAAGACAGGATTTACTCTGGAAACACCATATATTTT. Amino acid sequence: CASSEDRIYSGNTIYF.

V usage is TRBV27 and J usage is TRBJ2-5, with D tentatively TRBD2 (5 bases). The CDR3 covers 14 residues. Per germline, CDR1 MNHEY and CDR2 SMNVEV (reference sequence). Between the trimmed V and J ends, which lost 6 bases and 1 base, there was a span of 12 bases. The CDR3 loop is CASSPLEFQETQYF. The CDR3 DNA reads as TGTGCCAGCAGCCCACTAGAGTTCCAAGAGACCCAGTACTTC.

The V call is TRBV6-6, the J call TRBJ2-5, with D possibly matching TRBD1 (5 bases). Germline-derived CDR1 and CDR2 are MNHNY and SVGAGI (reference sequence). The ends were cut back, 7 bases at V and 2 bases at J, with 11 bases in the middle. The CDR3 consists of 13 residues. In DNA, the CDR3 is TGTGCCAGCACGGCCAGGGATCAAGAGACCCAGTACTTC. This gives the protein CASTARDQETQYF.

The J gene is TRBJ2-7, the V gene TRBV2; 11 nucleotides line up with TRBD2. Germline CDR1 is SNHLY and CDR2 is FYNNEI. CDR3 length equals 14 residues. The V segment lost 6 bases and the J segment 3 bases; nucleotides outside the gene matches: 4. The CDR3 DNA follows: TGTGCCAGCAGGAGACTAGCGGGAATCTACGAGCAGTACTTC. This translates into CASRRLAGIYEQYF.

The rearrangement links TRBV11-2 to TRBJ2-6, with TRBD2 matching over 9 bases. The V gene's germline CDR1 is SGHAT and CDR2 FQNNGV. V trimming: 6 bases; J trimming: 0 bases; junction bases outside the gene matches: 6. This CDR3 is built from 17 residues. Written as DNA, the CDR3 is TGTGCCAGCAGTCTAGCGGGATCCCTCTCTGGGGCCAACGTCCTGACTTTC. Amino acid sequence: CASSLAGSLSGANVLTF.

V usage is TRBV7-8 and J usage is TRBJ1-3; the D is unclear. Germline-derived CDR1 and CDR2 are SGHVS and FQNEAQ. The CDR3 sequence is 11 residues long. V shed 5 bases and J shed 4 bases, with 3 bases lying between them. The CDR3 DNA is TGTGCCAGCAGCCAAGGAAACACCATATATTTT. This gives the protein CASSQGNTIYF.

The V gene is TRBV9, the J gene TRBJ1-3; 7 nucleotides line up with TRBD1. Unmatched junction bases numbered 3, after V lost 7 bases and J lost 2 bases. The CDR3 runs 13 residues. CDR1 SGDLS and CDR2 YYNGEE come from the germline V gene. In DNA form, the CDR3 reads TGTGCCAGCGCTACAGGGGCTGGAAACACCATATATTTT. This codes for CASATGAGNTIYF.

This clone was seen a handful of times. The chain carries TRBV5-4 and TRBJ1-1; D call uncertain. V lost 4 bases, J lost 0 bases, and 10 bases lay in between. Germline V lookup: CDR1 SGHNT, CDR2 YYREEE (reference sequence). This CDR3 is 14 amino acids long. CDR3 in DNA: TGTGCCAGCAGCGCGATGAGCATGAACACTGAAGCTTTCTTT. As protein: CASSAMSMNTEAFF.

The chain links TRBV6-1 to TRBJ2-7; unclear D gene. The CDR3 length is 14 residues. Trimming removed 1 base from V and 4 bases from J, with 11 bases in between. The germline gives CDR1 MNHNS, CDR2 SASEGT. The CDR3 nucleotides read TGTGCCAGCAGTGAAGGTGGTCAACTTTACGAGCAGTACTTC. It is translated as CASSEGGQLYEQYF.

The J gene is TRBJ1-1, the V gene TRBV6-4; 8 nucleotides align to TRBD1. V dropped 4 bases and J dropped 4; count of bases not matched to a gene: 8. The V gene's germline CDR1 is MRHNA and CDR2 SNTAGT. The CDR3 sequence is 15 residues long. The CDR3 DNA follows: TGTGCCAGCAGTGCTGGGGACAGGCGAATCACTGAAGCTTTCTTT. The encoded protein is CASSAGDRRITEAFF.

The rearrangement links TRBV4-1 to TRBJ2-3; TRBD2 is a possible D gene (5 bases). V gave up 0 bases and J gave up 4 bases, with 17 bases separating them. This CDR3 spans 17 amino acids. Germline CDR1 MGHRA, CDR2 YSYEKL. The CDR3 DNA reads TGCGCCAGCAGCCAAGATGCTAGCTTCCTTTGGGCAGATACGCAGTATTTT. Protein product: CASSQDASFLWADTQYF.

This chain joins TRBV5-4 and TRBJ1-1; the D is unclear. The germline V and J ends were trimmed by 3 bases and 2 bases, with 11 bases remaining between them. Germline-derived CDR1 and CDR2 are SGHNT and YYREEE (reference sequence). This CDR3 region has 14 residues. The CDR3 spells CASSYGGTNTEAFF. The CDR3 region has the DNA TGTGCCAGCAGCTATGGCGGTACAAACACTGAAGCTTTCTTT.

This chain links TRBV11-2 with TRBJ2-3; a possible D gene is TRBD1 (5 bases). The CDR3 totals 14 residues. Trimming pared 2 bases from V and 4 bases from J, leaving 10 bases between. CDR1 and CDR2 (germline): SGHAT, FQNNGV. The CDR3 sequence is CASSLLQGSDTQYF. In nucleotides, the CDR3 is TGTGCCAGCAGCTTACTCCAGGGCTCAGATACGCAGTATTTT.

The chain is built from TRBV9 and TRBJ1-1; TRBD1 agrees at 9 bases. CDR1 and CDR2 from the germline V gene are SGDLS and YYNGEE. This CDR3 contains 14 residues. Trimming at V came to 2 bases and at J to 11 bases, leaving 10 bases not matched to a gene. Here the CDR3 reads CASSVSGQGWPAFF. The CDR3 bases are TGTGCCAGCAGCGTTTCCGGACAGGGGTGGCCCGCTTTCTTT.

The chain joins TRBV9 to TRBJ1-1; a weak D match, TRBD1 (6 bases). From germline, CDR1 is SGDLS and CDR2 YYNGEE. Between the trimmed V and J ends, which lost 4 bases and 5 bases, there was a span of 15 bases. The CDR3 is made up of 14 amino acids. Written as DNA, the CDR3 is TGTGCCAGCAGCCCCCTCCCAGGGGCAACTGAAGCTTTCTTT. Its translation: CASSPLPGATEAFF.

The chain links TRBV14 to TRBJ2-7, with D uncertain. Germline V gene sequence: CDR1 SGHDN, CDR2 FVKESK. The CDR3 consists of 15 residues. Between the trimmed V and J ends, which lost 1 base and 0 bases, there was a span of 10 bases. The DNA of the CDR3 is TGTGCCAGCAGCCAAGGTTTGGGCAGCTCCTACGAGCAGTACTTC. Its protein is CASSQGLGSSYEQYF.

The rearrangement joins TRBV7-6 to TRBJ1-5; TRBD1 matches 8 bases. V was clipped by 5 bases and J by 5 bases; unmatched bases: 2. Per germline, CDR1 SGHVS and CDR2 FNYEAQ. The CDR3 extends over 13 amino acids. CDR3 sequence: CASSPDRDQPQHF. The CDR3 nucleotides read TGTGCCAGCAGCCCGGACAGGGATCAGCCCCAGCATTTT. The variable domain in full, completed from reference TRBV7-6 and TRBJ1-5, reads GAGVSQSPRYKVTKRGQDVALRCDPISGHVSLYWYRQALGQGPEFLTYFNYEAQQDKSGLPNDRFSAERPEGSISTLTIQRTEQRDSAMYRCASSPDRDQPQHFGDGTRLSIL.

The V gene is TRBV19, the J gene TRBJ2-4, with D perhaps TRBD1 (5 bases). Between the trimmed V and J ends, which lost 3 bases and 0 bases, there was a span of 18 bases. CDR1 and CDR2 from the germline V gene are LNHDA and SQIVND (reference sequence). This CDR3 is 18 amino acids long. This CDR3 is CASSIRVPTGLAKNIQYF. CDR3 bases: TGTGCCAGTAGTATTCGGGTACCCACAGGCTTAGCCAAAAACATTCAGTACTTC.

Note on this clone: Mismatch with germline at one junction end may stem from a read error. The chain is built from TRBV7-9 and TRBJ2-7; D might be TRBD1 (5 bases). CDR3 length: 14 residues. Germline CDR1 reads SEHNR; CDR2 reads FQNEAQ (reference sequence). CDR3 residues: CSSSLPGLDYQQYF. CDR3 DNA sequence: TGTTCCAGCAGCTTACCAGGGTTGGATTATCAGCAGTACTTC.

This rearrangement joins TRBV5-1 to TRBJ1-5, with TRBD1 matching over 8 bases. Unmatched junction bases numbered 6, after V lost 4 bases and J lost 0 bases. The CDR3 sequence is 16 residues long. From germline, CDR1 is SGHRS and CDR2 YFSETQ. This CDR3 is CASSPTGDLSNQPQHF. CDR3 in DNA: TGCGCCAGCAGCCCGACAGGGGACCTTAGCAATCAGCCCCAGCATTTT.

This chain connects TRBV27 to TRBJ2-6; D call uncertain. The CDR3 contains 14 residues. Per the germline V gene, CDR1 is MNHEY and CDR2 is SMNVEV (reference sequence). The ends were cut back, 5 bases at V and 0 bases at J, with 5 bases in the middle. The CDR3, as DNA: TGTGCCAGCAGTCTGTACTCTGGGGCCAACGTCCTGACTTTC. Amino acids: CASSLYSGANVLTF.

The gene calls are TRBV29-1 and TRBJ2-1; TRBD2 agrees at 12 bases. Germline V gene lookup returns CDR1 SQVTM and CDR2 ANQGSEA. The CDR3 spans 14 residues. Trimming took 7 bases from V and 7 from J; bases not matched to a gene: 8. The CDR3 DNA follows: TGCAGCGGGCGGACTAGCGGGAACAGTAATGAGCAGTTCTTC. Protein product: CSGRTSGNSNEQFF.